The following is a T cell receptor beta chain sequence with its context. What it binds is not known. The trim removed 3 bases at V and 3 bases at J, leaving 10 bases unmatched. The CDR3 consists of 16 residues. Germline loops: CDR1 MNHEY, CDR2 SVGAGI. This sample was taken from a study of post-analysis software for immune sequencing data. Study-wide background: The disease courses spanned relapsing-remitting, secondary progressive and progressive-relapsing forms of multiple sclerosis.

Study-wide findings and caveats: There were several TRBV segments more frequent in patients than controls, and TRBV5-6, TRBV5-1 and TRBV20-1 were among them.

The authors incorporated unique molecular identifiers into the TCR beta cDNA libraries. MiXCR, applied by TCRdb to the PCR reads, yields one record per CDR3 protein. The sample lists approximately 630,000 distinct CDR3 sequences; approximately 60% were seen once. The specimen was blood. This receptor was identified in a girl aged 2-10 years with multiple sclerosis. The J gene is TRBJ2-5, the V gene TRBV6-5, with 7 positions matching TRBD1. The CDR3 reads CASSYNRKQGKETQYF. The CDR3 DNA is TGTGCCAGCAGTTATAACCGTAAACAGGGGAAAGAGACCCAGTACTTC.